The entry below gives a single T cell receptor (beta chain) sequence along with its context. This clonotype was recorded only once. Its antigen is not yet known. The record has no base qualities; no much larger clone is one base away. A single read counts as weak evidence. Peripheral blood CD8+ and CD4+ T cells from healthy donors, Susac syndrome patients and multiple sclerosis patients were profiled using high-throughput TCR beta sequencing. Recently defined diagnostic criteria for definite or probable disease were met by the Susac syndrome patients. Bulk CD8+ and CD4+ T cells were purified magnetically by negative isolation, whereas CD8+ TEMRA cells were enriched by FACS. Blood was drawn into EDTA tubes, processed within 24 hours, and PBMCs were isolated by density gradient centrifugation. PBMCs intended for TCR sequencing were cryopreserved in liquid nitrogen and were subsequently thawed in a 37 degrees C water bath. Purity of sorted or isolated CD4+, CD8+ and CD8+ TEMRA cells was at least 90%.

The germline V gene provides CDR1 MNHEY and CDR2 SVGAGI. V and J lose 2 bases and 5 bases, and a span of 9 bases separates them. The CDR3 runs 13 residues from the cysteine to the phenylalanine. The only DNA kept is the CDR3, 39 bases in frame from the first base. This sample was included in a study of CD8 T cells in Susac syndrome (dated by TCRdb to between 2018 and 2021). A note on the overall study: Among the Susac syndrome patients who were sequenced, clinically active disease was present in about six and clinical remission was observed in 8 or 9. At blood withdrawal, Susac syndrome patients were either therapy-naive, taking corticosteroids (in some cases with IVIg as well), or taking IVIg alone. Repertoire sequencing was used to test whether CD8+ T cell activation and differentiation in Susac syndrome was antigen driven.

General conclusions and limits of the study: In the CD4+ T cell repertoire of Susac syndrome patients, clonal expansion was not detected. The number of individuals in the TCR sequencing and HLA analysis was acknowledged as relatively small.

RNA was extracted using the RNeasy kit, and roughly 0.45 to 1 ug of the RNA was reverse transcribed with random hexamers. The immunoSEQ multiplex PCR assay, covering 54 Vbeta and 13 Jbeta segments, was used to amplify TCR beta CDR3 regions. Bias from PCR amplification was corrected by using a synthetic template baseline for primer optimization and for computational correction. Per the authors' processing: Only productive sequences were kept, with reads annotated to V, D and J genes according to IMGT and analyzed in immunoSEQ Analyzer. Clonality was calculated as one minus the Shannon entropy normalized by log2 of the number of productive unique sequences. For each patient and control, public and private clones were evaluated among the 100 most prevalent clones. Clones were defined as Susac-specific when absent from the healthy and MS cohorts, from about 970 published viral clones and from other ImmuneACCESS disease sequences. TCRdb itself trimmed the public reads at Q25 with fastp, ran MiXCR and retained productive beta chains. Duplicate CDR3 protein sequences are folded into a single record with the most common DNA and genes. TCRdb's processing, not the study's, gives the V and J calls here. The sample contains a few hundred thousand distinct CDR3 sequences, 85% to 95% of them found a single time. The ten biggest clones cover approximately 0.15% of the sample.

The sample taken for sequencing was CD4+ T cells from PBMCs. The origin of this receptor is a human donor with Susac syndrome. The sequence is built from TRBV6-5 and TRBJ1-2, with the D segment identity uncertain. The DNA sequence is given as TGTGCCAGCAGTTACGCGACGGAATATGGCTACACCTTC. This sequence encodes CASSYATEYGYTF.